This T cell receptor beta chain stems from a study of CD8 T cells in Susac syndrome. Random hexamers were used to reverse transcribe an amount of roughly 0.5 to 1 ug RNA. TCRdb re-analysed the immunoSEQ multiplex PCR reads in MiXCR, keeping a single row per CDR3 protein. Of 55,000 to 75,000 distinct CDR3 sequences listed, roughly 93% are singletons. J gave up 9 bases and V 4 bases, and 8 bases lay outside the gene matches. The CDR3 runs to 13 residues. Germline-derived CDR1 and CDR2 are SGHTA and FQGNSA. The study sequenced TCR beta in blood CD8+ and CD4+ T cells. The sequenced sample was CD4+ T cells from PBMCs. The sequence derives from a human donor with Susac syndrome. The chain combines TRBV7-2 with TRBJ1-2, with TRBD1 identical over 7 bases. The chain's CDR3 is CASSSNRDSRYTF. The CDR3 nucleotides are TGTGCCAGCAGCTCAAACCGGGACAGTCGCTACACCTTC.